Below are 29 T cell receptor beta chains sequenced from a single sample in a study of tumor-infiltrating lymphocytes in primary liver carcinoma. TCR beta cDNA was prepared out of 500 ng total RNA by means of a constant-region primer. Libraries covering TCR beta were generated through three nested multiplex PCR rounds (using a slightly modified ARM-PCR). TRBV1-TRBV30 forward primers paired with a C-beta reverse primer were used in the first two PCR rounds, which ran roughly 9 cycles each. TCRdb independently ran MiXCR on the multiplex PCR reads; one entry per CDR3 protein. Among about 97,000 distinct CDR3 sequences listed, around 66% were seen once. Unsorted bulk tissue (about 19-33 mg) underwent RNA and DNA co-extraction. The sequencing input was liver tumor tissue from sampling region 2. Subset specified: tumor region T2, inferior pole. The receptors derive from a woman aged 60-70 years with primary liver carcinoma and hepatitis B virus infection.

The sample holds many counts of this clonotype. V is TRBV29-1 and J is TRBJ2-7, with 10 nucleotides matching TRBD1. The junction had 3 bases not matched to a gene; V was cut back by 7 bases and J by 6 bases. CDR3 length: 11 residues. Looked up from germline, CDR1 is SQVTM and CDR2 is ANQGSEA. CDR3 loop: CSGWTGGEQYF. The CDR3 nucleotides read TGCAGCGGCTGGACAGGGGGCGAGCAGTACTTC.

This clonotype showed up many times. The rearrangement uses TRBV5-4 and TRBJ2-1, with a possible D match to TRBD1 (6 bases). CDR3 length: 15 residues. The germline gives CDR1 SGHNT, CDR2 YYREEE (reference sequence). Trimming shortened V by 4 bases and J by 4 bases, and 15 bases separated the two germline ends. The CDR3 here is CASSRGGNLYNEQFF. The CDR3 DNA follows: TGTGCCAGCAGCAGAGGGGGTAATCTTTACAATGAGCAGTTCTTC.

Regarding this clonotype: Germline is not matched at one junction end, which may reflect a read error. V usage is TRBV11-2 and J usage is TRBJ2-3, with 13 bases identical to TRBD2. This CDR3 contains 15 residues. Looked up from germline, CDR1 is SGHAT and CDR2 is FQNNGV. CDR3 sequence: CVSSSGLAGPDTQCF. CDR3 nucleotide sequence: TGTGTCAGCAGCTCGGGACTAGCGGGACCAGATACACAGTGTTTT. The complete variable domain, with remaining parts taken from reference TRBV11-2 and TRBJ2-3, reads EAGVAQSPRYKIIEKRQSVAFWCNPISGHATLYWYQQILGQGPKLLIQFQNNGVVDDSQLPKDRFSAERLKGVDSTLKIQPAKLEDSAVYLCVSSSGLAGPDTQCFGPGTRLTVL.

This clonotype was picked up many times. V is TRBV13 and J is TRBJ2-5; TRBD1 aligns across 7 bases. Germline trimming cut 4 bases from V and 3 bases from J; bases unmatched to any gene: 17. Germline lookup yields CDR1 PRHDT and CDR2 FYEKMQ (reference sequence). The CDR3 totals 18 residues. The CDR3 here is CASSSDPGRQGDKETQYF. The DNA for the CDR3 is TGTGCCAGCAGCTCCGATCCGGGCCGTCAGGGGGATAAAGAGACCCAGTACTTC.

This clonotype was counted many times. The chain combines TRBV4-2 with TRBJ2-7, with 9 bases that match TRBD2. Germline-derived CDR1 and CDR2 are LGHNA and YNFKEQ. Trimming removed 2 bases from V and 0 bases from J; junction bases left unmatched: 5. The CDR3 sequence is 16 residues long. Written as DNA, the CDR3 is TGTGCCAGCAGCCAAACTGAAGCGGGGGGCTCCTACGAGCAGTACTTC. As protein: CASSQTEAGGSYEQYF.

Points on this clonotype: Given a much more abundant clone one base away, this may be a read error. The chain links TRBV7-9 to TRBJ2-7; TRBD2 matches 8 bases. Germline assignment: CDR1 SEHNR and CDR2 FQNEAQ (reference sequence). CDR3 size: 13 residues. V shed 5 bases, J shed 9 bases, and the junction held 9 bases outside the gene matches. The CDR3 region is CASSALAGLGQYF. CDR3 sequence (DNA): TGTGCCAGCAGCGCGTTAGCGGGACTCGGGCAGTACTTC.

This clonotype was seen a single time. This chain joins TRBV6-2 or TRBV6-3 and TRBJ2-7; D is unresolved. V lost 5 bases and J lost 3, with 14 bases in between. CDR1 is MNHEY, CDR2 SVGEGT, per germline. The CDR3 length is 14 residues. The DNA for the CDR3 is TGTGCCAGCAGTGACGCGGTGTTAGACTACGAGCAGTACTTC. As protein: CASSDAVLDYEQYF.

This clonotype appeared many times. The rearrangement links TRBV12-3 or TRBV12-4 to TRBJ2-1; TRBD2 agrees at 7 bases. The ends lost 6 bases at V and 12 bases at J; junction bases unmatched: 14. The CDR3 loop spans 14 amino acids. The CDR3 loop reads CASSSPTGGGMQFF. DNA for the CDR3: TGTGCCAGCAGCTCGCCGACTGGGGGAGGGATGCAGTTCTTC.

Points on this clonotype: A read error may explain this, as a much larger clone is one base away. J is TRBJ2-5 and V is TRBV24-1, with 9 nucleotides matching TRBD2. CDR1 and CDR2 from the germline V gene are KGHDR and SFDVKD. The CDR3 has 17 residues. V gave up 2 bases and J gave up 7 bases; unmatched junction bases: 13. The CDR3 loop is CATSDSRTSEMLGTQYF. The CDR3 DNA reads TGTGCCACCAGTGATTCCCGGACTAGCGAGATGTTAGGGACCCAGTACTTC.

Concerning this clonotype itself: Without the conserved terminal phenylalanine or tryptophan, this CDR3 likely stems from a read error. The chain is built from TRBV29-1 and TRBJ2-7, with D possibly matching TRBD2 (5 bases). Germline values: CDR1 SQVTM, CDR2 ANQGSEA. V shed 6 bases and J shed 0 bases, with 15 bases lying between them. CDR3 length: 14 amino acids. The CDR3 spells CSVGWTGSSYEQYL. The CDR3 coding sequence is TGCAGCGTGGGTTGGACGGGGAGCTCCTACGAGCAGTACTTA.

The count of this clonotype is one. An end of the junction differs from the germline gene, which may be a read error. The rearrangement links TRBV11-2 to TRBJ2-7, with 7 nucleotides matching TRBD2. Per germline, CDR1 SGHAT and CDR2 FQNNGV. The CDR3 runs to 13 residues. The CDR3 DNA reads TGTGCCAGCAGCTTAACTAGCGTGAGCGAGCAGTGTTTC. It translates to CASSLTSVSEQCF.

Comments on this clonotype: Being one base from a much bigger clone, this may be a read error. J is TRBJ2-2 and V is TRBV5-1; 7 bases match TRBD1. The trim removed 4 bases at V and 9 bases at J, leaving 12 bases unmatched. Germline lookup yields CDR1 SGHRS and CDR2 YFSETQ. The CDR3 contains 15 residues. CDR3 amino acids: CASSNLGQNRWELFF. The CDR3 DNA reads TGCGCCAGCAGCAATTTGGGACAGAACCGCTGGGAGCTGTTTTTT.

The J gene is TRBJ2-1, the V gene TRBV6-5; no reliable D call. There are 15 residues in the CDR3. CDR1 and CDR2 (germline): MNHEY, SVGAGI. The CDR3 coding sequence is TGTGTCAACAGTGTACTACCCTCTGCTTACAATGAGCAGTTCTTC. Protein product: CVNSVLPSAYNEQFF.

In the case of this clonotype: One junction end disagrees with the germline gene, perhaps due to a read error. V usage is TRBV4-2 and J usage is TRBJ2-7; 10 bases agree with TRBD2. Germline CDR1 reads LGHNA; CDR2 reads YNFKEQ. CDR3 size: 16 residues. This chain's CDR3 is CASRQDITSGTYKQYF. The CDR3 nucleotides read TGTGCCAGCAGACAAGATATAACTAGCGGGACCTACAAACAGTACTTC.

Concerning this clonotype: A much larger clonotype is one base distant, so this may be a read error. The chain carries TRBV6-2 or TRBV6-3 and TRBJ2-1; no clear D. Looked up from germline, CDR1 is MNHEY and CDR2 is SVGEGT. The CDR3 runs 12 residues. The chain's CDR3 is CTSTGNYNEQFF. CDR3 nucleotides: TGTACCAGCACCGGCAACTACAATGAGCAGTTCTTC.

On this clonotype: A much larger clone differs by one base, so this may be a read error. This chain connects TRBV9 to TRBJ2-3, with TRBD2 as a possible D gene (6 bases). Germline-derived CDR1 and CDR2 are SGDLS and YYNGEE. The CDR3 has 18 amino acids. CDR3 bases: TGTGCCAGCAGCGTAGCCCCTTACGGGACTGCCGGAGGTGATAGGCAGTATTTT. This encodes CASSVAPYGTAGGDRQYF.

This sequence joins TRBV2 and TRBJ2-5; D call uncertain. This CDR3 comprises 14 residues. Germline lookup yields CDR1 SNHLY and CDR2 FYNNEI. Trimming removed 3 bases at V and 1 base at J, with 9 bases between. The CDR3, as DNA: TGTGCCAGCAGTGATTTTTCGCGCCAAGAGACCCAGTACTTC. Its protein is CASSDFSRQETQYF.

A note on this clonotype: This likely comes from a read error, as the CDR3 has no conserved phenylalanine or tryptophan at its end. This chain connects TRBV5-1 to TRBJ1-2, with TRBD1 matching 7 bases. Germline CDR1 SGHRS, CDR2 YFSETQ. The CDR3 length is 13 residues. The V segment lost 3 bases and the J segment 6 bases; nucleotides outside the gene matches: 5. The CDR3 loop reads CASSWQGGDGYTI. The CDR3 DNA is TGCGCCAGCAGCTGGCAAGGGGGCGATGGCTACACCATC.

This clonotype was observed at least ten times. The rearrangement uses TRBV5-6 and TRBJ2-4; D remains ambiguous. The V end lost 1 base, the J end lost 3 bases, and 8 bases lay between the germline ends. Germline values: CDR1 SGHDT, CDR2 YYEEEE. The CDR3 has 14 residues. The CDR3 region is CASSLRHYKNIQYF. CDR3 nucleotides: TGTGCCAGCAGCTTGAGGCACTACAAAAACATTCAGTACTTC.

As concerns this clonotype: At one of its ends the junction is not consistent with the germline gene, which may arise from a read error. This chain uses TRBV5-6 with TRBJ2-1; no firm D call. CDR1 and CDR2 from the germline V gene are SGHDT and YYEEEE. There are 16 residues in the CDR3. In DNA form, the CDR3 reads TGTGCCAGCAGGTTGGAGATTGGTCTGCTTTGGAATGAGCAGGTCTTC. Amino acid sequence: CASRLEIGLLWNEQVF.

A remark on this clonotype: This may be a read error: a much more frequent sequence differs by one nucleotide. The rearrangement uses TRBV29-1 and TRBJ2-7, with no clear D. The CDR3 has 11 residues. Trimming removed 7 bases from V and 5 bases from J, with 12 bases in between. The germline V gene has CDR1 SQVTM and CDR2 ANQGSEA. This CDR3 reads CSATNTDEQYF. The CDR3 DNA sequence: TGCAGCGCCACTAATACAGACGAGCAGTACTTC.

The J gene is TRBJ2-7, the V gene TRBV28; TRBD1 matches at 7 bases. The CDR3 loop spans 15 amino acids. Germline V gene sequence: CDR1 MDHEN, CDR2 SYDVKM. The CDR3 DNA is TGTGCTTCAACGGCACAGGGGTCCGACTCCTACGAGCAGTACTTC. Amino acid sequence: CASTAQGSDSYEQYF.

In its sample, this clonotype was seen once. One end of the junction does not line up with germline, which may come from a read error. CDR3 nucleotides: TGTGTCAGTAGCTCACGCCCGGACATGGGAGCGTACTCTGGAGACACCATATATTTT. Translation gives CVSSSRPDMGAYSGDTIYF. The rearrangement uses TRBV11-2 and TRBJ1-3; D is possibly TRBD1 (5 bases). CDR1 and CDR2 from the germline V gene are SGHAT and FQNNGV. The CDR3 extends over 19 amino acids.

Many counts were recorded for this clonotype. This chain's CDR3 is CASSEAAGLGTEAFF. CDR3 sequence (DNA): TGTGCCAGCAGTGAAGCGGCAGGCCTTGGCACTGAAGCTTTCTTT. V is TRBV6-1 and J is TRBJ1-1; D is ambiguous. Germline CDR1 MNHNS, CDR2 SASEGT. The CDR3 covers 15 residues. With 0 bases removed from V and 4 bases from J, the gap between germline ends came to 12 bases.

The chain joins TRBV4-2 to TRBJ1-2, with D unresolved. The CDR3 loop spans 13 amino acids. Looked up from germline, CDR1 is LGHNA and CDR2 is YNFKEQ. V lost 5 bases and J 8 bases, leaving 15 bases between the germline ends. CDR3 nucleotide sequence: TGTGCCAGCAGCTTTTGGGAAAATTACGGCTACACCTTC. Its protein product is CASSFWENYGYTF.

This clonotype was counted ten times or more. An end of the junction differs from the germline gene, which may be a read error. The V and J genes are TRBV6-2 or TRBV6-3 and TRBJ2-2; D possibly uses TRBD1 or TRBD2 (5 bases each). The CDR3 is made up of 14 amino acids. CDR1 is MNHEY and CDR2 is SVGEGT in the germline V gene. CDR3 coding DNA: TGTGCCACAGGGCGGGCAGCGAACACCGGGGAGCCGTTTTTT. Translation: CATGRAANTGEPFF.

In the case of this clonotype: The conserved phenylalanine or tryptophan is not found at the CDR3 terminus, so this likely reflects a read error. In DNA, the CDR3 is TGCGCCAGCATAGGACAGAGGGCACCATATACGCAGTATTCT. It codes for CASIGQRAPYTQYS. The chain links TRBV5-1 to TRBJ2-3; perhaps TRBD1 as D (6 bases). The CDR3 is 14 amino acids. Looked up from germline, CDR1 is SGHRS and CDR2 is YFSETQ. Deletions cut 6 bases from V and 7 bases from J, with 18 bases between.

With regard to this clonotype: A read error may be the cause here, since a much bigger clone is one base away. The chain employs TRBV5-1 and TRBJ2-7; TRBD1 might be the D (5 bases). Germline V lookup: CDR1 SGHRS, CDR2 YFSETQ. Trimming stripped 4 bases from V and 12 bases from J, with 26 bases between. The CDR3 is 15 amino acids. CDR3 coding DNA: TGCGCCAGCAGCCTACTACGACAAGGGCAAGGGGTTTCGTACTTC. Amino acid sequence: CASSLLRQGQGVSYF.

The J gene is TRBJ2-3, the V gene TRBV7-9; D may correspond to TRBD1 or TRBD2 (6 bases each). The CDR3 is made up of 16 amino acids. Germline-derived CDR1 and CDR2 are SEHNR and FQNEAQ (reference sequence). V lost 1 base and J lost 1, with 12 bases in between. CDR3 region: CASSLGYREGTDTQYF. In nucleotides, the CDR3 is TGTGCCAGCAGCTTAGGATACAGGGAGGGCACAGATACGCAGTATTTT.